Shown below are 17 T cell receptor beta chains from a single sample sequenced in a study of T cells expressing NK-cell markers. TCRdb processed the 5' RACE reads again and assigns one entry to each CDR3 protein, with no DNA. Its table lists a few hundred thousand distinct CDR3 sequences. The sequenced material came from blood T cells: a sorted CD56 or NKG2C T cell subset, CD4+ or CD8+ T cells, or bulk PBMC T cells (not recorded which). The receptors here all came from a woman aged 45 to 65 in good health.

The chain links TRBV15 to TRBJ2-7; TCRdb's D call of TRBD2 is untestable without DNA. Germline V CDR1 and CDR2: LNHNV, YYDKDF (reference sequence). The CDR3 has 16 amino acids. This CDR3 is CATSRVSGRILFEQYF.

This chain connects TRBV6-5 to TRBJ1-5; the D call of TRBD1 rests on TCRdb alone, since no DNA is present to check it. Per germline, CDR1 MNHEY and CDR2 SVGAGI. This CDR3 is built from 13 residues. CDR3 residues: CASSSDRSQPQHF.

The chain carries TRBV7-9 and TRBJ2-3. Germline loops: CDR1 SEHNR, CDR2 FQNEAQ (reference sequence). The CDR3 totals 15 residues. CDR3: CASSLEGLLRNTQYF.

The chain carries TRBV18 and TRBJ2-1; there is no DNA to check the TCRdb D call of TRBD2. The CDR3 contains 16 residues. CDR1 and CDR2 from the germline V gene are KGHSH and LQKENI. The CDR3 loop is CASSPPASQAYNEQFF. The full variable domain, in which reference TRBV18 and TRBJ2-1 provide the parts outside the CDR3, is NAGVMQNPRHLVRRRGQEARLRCSPMKGHSHVYWYRQLPEEGLKFMVYLQKENIIDESGMPKERFSAEFPKEGPSILRIQQVVRGDSAAYFCASSPPASQAYNEQFFGPGTRLTVL.

V usage is TRBV24-1 and J usage is TRBJ2-1; no DNA is available, so the TRBD1 call from TCRdb remains unchecked. The CDR3 length is 14 residues. Germline V gene data show CDR1 as KGHDR and CDR2 as SFDVKD. CDR3 sequence: CATSFPGQSSEQFF.

The rearrangement uses TRBV7-2 and TRBJ2-5; TCRdb reports TRBD2, a call that lacks DNA to check it against. Germline V gene sequence: CDR1 SGHTA, CDR2 FQGNSA. The CDR3 is 17 amino acids. This CDR3 reads CASSLKGSGSQWETQYF.

The genes are TRBV28 and TRBJ2-7; checking the TCRdb D call of TRBD2 is not possible without DNA. The germline gives CDR1 MDHEN, CDR2 SYDVKM. This CDR3 has 15 amino acids. The CDR3 sequence: CASSARGLAVYEQYF. Full variable domain (remainder filled in from reference TRBV28 and TRBJ2-7): DVKVTQSSRYLVKRTGEKVFLECVQDMDHENMFWYRQDPGLGLRLIYFSYDVKMKEKGDIPEGYSVSREKKERFSLILESASTNQTSMYLCASSARGLAVYEQYFGPGTRLTVT.

The chain links TRBV12-3 or TRBV12-4 to TRBJ2-3; the D call of TRBD1 rests on TCRdb alone, since no DNA is present to check it. The CDR3 spans 16 residues. The CDR3 here is CASSSLGPSNTDTQYF.

This chain joins TRBV20-1 and TRBJ2-7; without DNA, the TCRdb call of TRBD1 cannot be checked. The CDR3 totals 13 residues. Germline loops: CDR1 DFQATT, CDR2 SNEGSKA (reference sequence). The CDR3 here is CSAREGPTYEQYF.

The chain links TRBV24-1 to TRBJ2-7. The CDR3 has 13 amino acids. Germline-derived CDR1 and CDR2 are KGHDR and SFDVKD. The CDR3 sequence: CATSDLFRNEQYF.

The gene calls are TRBV5-1 and TRBJ2-3; TCRdb's D call, TRBD2, is unchecked because there is no DNA. Germline V gene lookup returns CDR1 SGHRS and CDR2 YFSETQ. The CDR3 has 12 residues. The CDR3 is CASSTSGDTQYF.

The chain couples TRBV4-1 to TRBJ2-4. CDR1 is MGHRA, CDR2 YSYEKL, per germline. This CDR3 has 13 amino acids. This chain's CDR3 is CASSQEDKNIQYF.

The J gene is TRBJ2-1, the V gene TRBV6-2 or TRBV6-3; the D call of TRBD2 rests on TCRdb alone, since no DNA is present to check it. The germline V gene encodes CDR1 MNHEY and CDR2 SVGEGT. The CDR3 runs to 20 residues. The CDR3 reads CASSYSRLAGGPRRRNEQFF.

This sequence joins TRBV2 and TRBJ2-4; the TCRdb D gene call, TRBD1, has no DNA to confirm it. The CDR3 spans 14 residues. The V gene's germline CDR1 is SNHLY and CDR2 FYNNEI. This chain's CDR3 is CASSSGQGLDIQYF.

The V and J genes are TRBV3-1 and TRBJ2-3. Germline CDR1 and CDR2: LGHDT and YNNKEL (reference sequence). The CDR3 consists of 15 residues. The CDR3 region is CASSQMLAWADTQYF.

This sequence joins TRBV20-1 and TRBJ2-1; checking the TCRdb D call of TRBD2 is not possible without DNA. The CDR3 length is 16 residues. CDR1 DFQATT and CDR2 SNEGSKA come from the germline V gene (reference sequence). CDR3: CSASRAGGGRINEQFF.

The rearrangement uses TRBV12-5 and TRBJ2-2. Germline loops: CDR1 LGHNT, CDR2 FRNRAP. The CDR3 extends over 17 amino acids. The CDR3 region is CASGLVLGVSYTGELFF.